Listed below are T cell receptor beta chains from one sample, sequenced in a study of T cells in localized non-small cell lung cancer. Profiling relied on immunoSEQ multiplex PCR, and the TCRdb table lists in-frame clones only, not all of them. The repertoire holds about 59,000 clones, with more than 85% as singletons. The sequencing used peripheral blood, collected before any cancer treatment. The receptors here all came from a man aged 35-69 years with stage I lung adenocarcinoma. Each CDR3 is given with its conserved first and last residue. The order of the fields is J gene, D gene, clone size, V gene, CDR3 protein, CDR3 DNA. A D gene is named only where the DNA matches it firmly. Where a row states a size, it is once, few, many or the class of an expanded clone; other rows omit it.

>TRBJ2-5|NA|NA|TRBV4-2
CASSREQETQYF
TGTGCCAGCAGCAGAGAGCAAGAGACCCAGTACTTC
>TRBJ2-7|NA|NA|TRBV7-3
CASSPRGAGRGYEQYF
TGTGCCAGCAGCCCTAGGGGAGCGGGAAGGGGGTACGAGCAGTACTTC
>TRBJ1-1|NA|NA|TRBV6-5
CASTRGANTEAFF
TGTGCCAGCACCAGGGGTGCCAACACTGAAGCTTTCTTT
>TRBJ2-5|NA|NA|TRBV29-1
CSVTRRGSYQETQYF
TGCAGCGTTACTCGGAGGGGATCTTACCAAGAGACCCAGTACTTC
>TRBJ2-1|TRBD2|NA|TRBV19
CASSIYSGVSSYNEQFF
TGTGCCAGTAGTATTTATAGCGGGGTAAGCTCCTACAATGAGCAGTTCTTC
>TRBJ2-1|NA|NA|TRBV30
CAWTRGLESYNEQFF
TGTGCCTGGACTCGGGGATTGGAGTCCTACAATGAGCAGTTCTTC
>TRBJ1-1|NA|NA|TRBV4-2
CASSPGRLNTEAFF
TGTGCCAGCAGCCCCGGGAGGTTGAACACTGAAGCTTTCTTT
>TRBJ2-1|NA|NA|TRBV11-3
CASSPEGSGTYNEQFF
TGTGCCAGCAGCCCCGAGGGGAGCGGCACCTACAATGAGCAGTTCTTC
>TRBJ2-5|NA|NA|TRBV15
CATSRASGRWETQYF
TGTGCCACCAGCAGAGCATCGGGCAGATGGGAGACCCAGTACTTC
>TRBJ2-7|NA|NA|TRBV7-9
CASSYDSSWKYF
TGTGCCAGCAGCTACGACAGCAGTTGGAAGTACTTC
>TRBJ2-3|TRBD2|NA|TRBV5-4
CASRSETSGFTDTQYF
TGTGCCAGCAGATCGGAGACTAGCGGATTCACAGATACGCAGTATTTT
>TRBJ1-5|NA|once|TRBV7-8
CASSSEGMNSNQPQHF
TGTGCCAGCAGCTCCGAAGGTATGAATAGCAATCAGCCCCAGCATTTT
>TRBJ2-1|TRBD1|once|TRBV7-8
CASSLRPGQGNNEQFF
TGTGCCAGCAGCCTCCGACCGGGACAGGGTAACAATGAGCAGTTCTTC
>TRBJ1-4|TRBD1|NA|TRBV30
CAWSEGQPNEKLLF
TGTGCCTGGAGTGAGGGACAGCCAAATGAAAAACTGCTTTTT
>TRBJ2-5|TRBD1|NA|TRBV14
CASSLRTGWQETQYF
TGTGCCAGCAGCTTACGGACAGGGTGGCAAGAGACCCAGTACTTC
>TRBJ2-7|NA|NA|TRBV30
CAWSIGLNYEQYF
TGTGCCTGGAGCATTGGCCTTAACTACGAGCAGTACTTC
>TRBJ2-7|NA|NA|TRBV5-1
CASSLGYSYEQYF
TGCGCCAGCAGCCTGGGATACTCCTACGAGCAGTACTTC
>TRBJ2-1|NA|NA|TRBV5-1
CASKVFPGGGNEQFF
TGCGCCAGCAAGGTCTTCCCTGGGGGAGGCAATGAGCAGTTCTTC
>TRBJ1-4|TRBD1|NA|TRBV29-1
CSVATGGDEKLFF
TGCAGCGTCGCGACAGGGGGGGACGAAAAACTGTTTTTT
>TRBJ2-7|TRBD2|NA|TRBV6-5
CASSLTSGFYEQYF
TGTGCCAGCAGTTTGACTAGCGGGTTCTACGAGCAGTACTTC
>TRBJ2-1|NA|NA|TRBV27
CASSFIGNEQFF
TGTGCCAGCAGTTTCATTGGCAATGAGCAGTTCTTC
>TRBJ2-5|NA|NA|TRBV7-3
CASSRAHQETQYF
TGTGCCAGCAGCCGGGCCCATCAAGAGACCCAGTACTTC
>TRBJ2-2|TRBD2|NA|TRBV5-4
CASSPTSGIGGELFF
TGTGCCAGCAGCCCGACTAGCGGGATAGGCGGGGAGCTGTTTTTT
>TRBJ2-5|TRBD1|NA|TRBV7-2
CASSTGTGGWETQYF
TGTGCCAGCAGCACCGGGACAGGGGGCTGGGAGACCCAGTACTTC
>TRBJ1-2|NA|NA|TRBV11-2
CASSRDSNYGYTF
TGTGCCAGCAGTCGAGACAGTAACTATGGCTACACCTTC
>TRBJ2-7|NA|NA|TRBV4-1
CASSQGPSSRSYEQYF
TGCGCCAGCAGCCAAGGTCCCTCTAGCCGGTCCTACGAGCAGTACTTC
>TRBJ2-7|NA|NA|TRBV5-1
CASSLAGEYEQYF
TGCGCCAGCAGCTTGGCCGGTGAGTACGAGCAGTACTTC
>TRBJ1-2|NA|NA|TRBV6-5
CASSYDRIYGYTF
TGTGCCAGCAGTTACGACCGGATCTATGGCTACACCTTC
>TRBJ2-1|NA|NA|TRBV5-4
CASSRTSDEQFF
TGTGCCAGCAGCAGAACTAGTGATGAGCAGTTCTTC
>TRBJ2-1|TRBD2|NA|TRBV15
CATSRGLAGGLYNEQFF
TGTGCCACCAGCAGAGGGCTAGCGGGAGGACTCTACAATGAGCAGTTCTTC
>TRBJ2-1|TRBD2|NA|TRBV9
CASSERTSIDEQFF
TGTGCCAGCAGCGAACGGACTAGCATCGATGAGCAGTTCTTC
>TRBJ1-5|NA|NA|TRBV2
CASSGEDQPQHF
TGTGCCAGCAGTGGGGAGGATCAGCCCCAGCATTTT
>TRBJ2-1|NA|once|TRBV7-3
CASSLRVNEGQFF
TGTGCCAGCAGCTTAAGGGTTAATGAGGGACAGTTCTTC
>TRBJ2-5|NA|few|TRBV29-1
CSVEVVSARETQYF
TGCAGCGTTGAAGTCGTCTCCGCAAGGGAGACCCAGTACTTC
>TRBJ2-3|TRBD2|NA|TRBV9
CASSVVGGRAIDTQYF
TGTGCCAGCAGCGTAGTTGGCGGGAGGGCCATAGATACGCAGTATTTT
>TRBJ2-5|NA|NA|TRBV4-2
CASSHWGETQYF
TGTGCCAGCAGCCATTGGGGAGAGACCCAGTACTTC
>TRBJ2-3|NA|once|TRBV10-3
CAISGRSTDTQYF
TGTGCCATCAGCGGACGAAGCACAGATACGCAGTATTTT
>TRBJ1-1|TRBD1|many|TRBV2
CASRRDRDTEAFF
TGTGCCAGCAGGAGAGACAGGGACACTGAAGCTTTCTTT
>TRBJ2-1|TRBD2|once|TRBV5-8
CASSTWGGPYNEQFF
TGTGCCAGCAGCACCTGGGGGGGTCCCTACAATGAGCAGTTCTTC
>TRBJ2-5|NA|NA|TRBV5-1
CASSSTFPGETQYF
TGCGCCAGCAGCTCGACATTCCCGGGGGAGACCCAGTACTTC
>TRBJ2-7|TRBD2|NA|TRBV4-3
CASSQEGGSGVPYEQYF
TGCGCCAGCAGCCAAGAAGGAGGTAGCGGGGTCCCCTACGAGCAGTACTTC
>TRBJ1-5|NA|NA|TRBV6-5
CASSYTSGLGNQPQHF
TGTGCCAGCAGTTACACGTCTGGACTAGGCAATCAGCCCCAGCATTTT
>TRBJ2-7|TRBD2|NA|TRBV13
CASSYAGTSGSQQYF
TGTGCCAGCAGCTACGCCGGGACTAGCGGGAGCCAGCAGTACTTC
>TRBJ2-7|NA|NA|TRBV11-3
CASSFAPGTSYEQYF
TGTGCCAGCAGCTTTGCACCTGGGACAAGCTACGAGCAGTACTTC
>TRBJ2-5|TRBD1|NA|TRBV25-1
CASSLGQGSLGTQYF
TGTGCCAGCAGTTTGGGACAGGGGAGTTTGGGGACCCAGTACTTC
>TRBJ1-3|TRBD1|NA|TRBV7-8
CASSSGQGNTIYF
TGTGCCAGCAGCTCGGGACAGGGAAACACCATATATTTT
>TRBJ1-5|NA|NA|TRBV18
CASSGGARSQPQHF
TGTGCCAGCTCAGGGGGGGCGCGAAGTCAGCCCCAGCATTTT
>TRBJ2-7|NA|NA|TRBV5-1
CASSLERDYEQYF
TGCGCCAGCAGCTTGGAAAGGGACTACGAGCAGTACTTC